A single sample is the source of the 11 T cell receptor beta chains below, sequenced in a study of cytotoxic CD8 clonotypes in ibrutinib-treated CLL. Clones were read by immunoSEQ multiplex PCR, and TCRdb kept only the in-frame ones, dropping some. The sample lists around 130,000 clones; about 85% were seen once. This specimen was PBMCs, taken after 24 months of ibrutinib treatment. These receptors were collected from a human donor with chronic lymphocytic leukemia.

V is TRBV6-6 and J is TRBJ2-1, with D perhaps matching TRBD2 (6 bases). The CDR3 runs 13 residues. The ends were cut back, 6 bases at V and 5 bases at J, with 11 bases in the middle. Germline values: CDR1 MNHNY, CDR2 SVGAGI (reference sequence). Here the CDR3 reads CASRPGGDNEQFF. The CDR3 DNA sequence: TGTGCCAGCAGGCCTGGCGGGGACAATGAGCAGTTCTTC.

The chain employs TRBV28 and TRBJ1-4, with D maybe TRBD1 (5 bases). V lost 3 bases and J lost 10, with 15 bases in between. CDR3 size: 14 residues. Germline CDR1 reads MDHEN; CDR2 reads SYDVKM. The CDR3 sequence: CASSFISDGGKLFF. CDR3 DNA sequence: TGTGCCAGCAGTTTTATTTCGGACGGGGGAAAACTGTTTTTT.

This clone was counted between two and nine times. The chain is built from TRBV5-1 and TRBJ2-2; 8 bases line up with TRBD1. This CDR3 has 14 residues. V was clipped by 4 bases and J by 7 bases; unmatched bases: 6. Germline V gives CDR1 SGHRS, CDR2 YFSETQ. The CDR3 loop reads CASSARGLDGELFF. The CDR3 region has the DNA TGCGCCAGCAGCGCCAGGGGGCTTGACGGGGAGCTGTTTTTT.

This clone appeared a single time. The rearrangement uses TRBV7-3 and TRBJ1-6; maybe TRBD1 (6 bases). Germline assignment: CDR1 SGHTA and CDR2 FQGTGA. CDR3 length equals 15 residues. Between the trimmed V and J ends, which lost 5 bases and 9 bases, there was a span of 17 bases. The CDR3 DNA reads TGTGCCAGCAGCCCGGCGCGGGGGCAGAGTTCACCCCTCCACTTT. As protein: CASSPARGQSSPLHF.

V is TRBV6-5 and J is TRBJ1-4, with no clear D. Germline-derived CDR1 and CDR2 are MNHEY and SVGAGI. The CDR3 loop spans 11 amino acids. V was clipped by 6 bases and J by 5 bases, with 4 bases between them. CDR3: CASSKNEKLFF. The CDR3 coding sequence is TGTGCCAGCAGCAAGAATGAAAAACTGTTTTTT.

This clone turned up a few times. V usage is TRBV11-3 and J usage is TRBJ1-5; TRBD1 matches at 7 bases. V shed 4 bases, J shed 5 bases, and the junction held 5 bases outside the gene matches. The CDR3 runs to 14 residues. Germline V lookup: CDR1 SGHNT, CDR2 YENEEA. This CDR3 is CASSSEGAYQPQHF. CDR3 in DNA: TGTGCCAGCAGCTCCGAGGGGGCCTATCAGCCCCAGCATTTT.

V usage is TRBV7-6 and J usage is TRBJ2-7; no clear D. The V end lost 5 bases, the J end lost 6 bases, and 14 bases lay between the germline ends. This CDR3 is built from 13 residues. Germline values: CDR1 SGHVS, CDR2 FNYEAQ. In nucleotides, the CDR3 is TGTGCCAGCAGCCCATCGAGCCTTGGCGAGCAGTACTTC. Protein product: CASSPSSLGEQYF.

This sequence joins TRBV11-2 and TRBJ2-7; possibly TRBD1 or TRBD2 for D (5 bases each). This CDR3 region has 17 residues. V lost 5 bases and J lost 2, with 22 bases in between. Germline V CDR1 and CDR2: SGHAT, FQNNGV. Here the CDR3 DNA reads TGTGCCAGCAGCCGTTTAGGTCGGGGCAGGAGACCCTACGAGCAGTACTTC. It is translated as CASSRLGRGRRPYEQYF.

The chain is built from TRBV13 and TRBJ2-3, with D perhaps being TRBD1 or TRBD2 (5 bases each). Germline assignment: CDR1 PRHDT and CDR2 FYEKMQ (reference sequence). Trimming removed 7 bases at V and 1 base at J, with 18 bases between. The CDR3 spans 16 residues. The CDR3, as DNA: TGTGCCAGCAAGTTCTCGGGGCTTATTGGCACAGATACGCAGTATTTT. This translates into CASKFSGLIGTDTQYF.

The chain recombines TRBV7-8 with TRBJ1-5, with 8 bases identical to TRBD1. Trimming took 5 bases from V and 7 from J; bases not matched to a gene: 4. CDR3 size: 13 residues. From germline, CDR1 is SGHVS and CDR2 FQNEAQ. CDR3: CASSPTGGQPQHF. In DNA form, the CDR3 reads TGTGCCAGCAGCCCAACAGGGGGGCAGCCCCAGCATTTT.

This clone was detected only a few times. The chain uses TRBV19 and TRBJ2-7, with D perhaps matching TRBD1 (5 bases). The V gene lost 4 bases and the J gene lost 3 bases, with 10 bases spanning the gap. The CDR3 covers 13 residues. Germline loops: CDR1 LNHDA, CDR2 SQIVND (reference sequence). The chain's CDR3 is CASSKGRVYEQYF. The DNA for the CDR3 is TGTGCCAGTAGTAAAGGCAGGGTCTACGAGCAGTACTTC.